Following are 2 T cell receptor beta chains from one sample sequenced in a study of blood T cell repertoires in COVID-19. Produced via immunoSEQ multiplex PCR; TCRdb's table is partial and in-frame only. This sample has approximately 200,000 clones; 86% occur once, and the top ten carry 2.9%. Sequenced material: peripheral blood. These receptors were taken from a woman in her twenties or thirties with active or convalescent COVID-19.

The J gene is TRBJ2-3, the V gene TRBV19, with D possibly being TRBD2 (5 bases). Germline CDR1 LNHDA, CDR2 SQIVND (reference sequence). The CDR3 extends over 14 amino acids. The germline V and J ends were trimmed by 3 bases and 2 bases, with 9 bases remaining between them. The CDR3 loop is CASSMRLITDTQYF. In DNA form, the CDR3 reads TGTGCCAGTAGTATGAGACTAATCACAGATACGCAGTATTTT.

This CDR3 reads CASSLRAADADTQYF. Here the CDR3 DNA reads TGTGCCAGCAGTTTACGAGCGGCAGACGCAGATACGCAGTATTTT. The gene calls are TRBV27 and TRBJ2-3; possible D gene TRBD2, 5 bases. Germline V CDR1 and CDR2: MNHEY, SMNVEV (reference sequence). CDR3 length: 15 amino acids. V gave up 2 bases and J gave up 4 bases, with 13 bases separating them.